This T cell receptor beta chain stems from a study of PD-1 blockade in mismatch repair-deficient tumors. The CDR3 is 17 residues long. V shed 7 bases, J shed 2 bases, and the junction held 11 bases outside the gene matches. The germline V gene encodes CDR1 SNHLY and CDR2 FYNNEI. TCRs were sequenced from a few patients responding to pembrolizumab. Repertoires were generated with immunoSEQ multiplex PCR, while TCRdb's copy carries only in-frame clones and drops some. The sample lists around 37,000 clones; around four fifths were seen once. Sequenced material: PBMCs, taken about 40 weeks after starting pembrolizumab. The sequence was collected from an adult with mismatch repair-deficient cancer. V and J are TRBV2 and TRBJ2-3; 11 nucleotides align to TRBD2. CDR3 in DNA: TGTGCCAGCATCCAAGGGGTAGCGGGGGGGTACACAGATACGCAGTATTTT. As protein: CASIQGVAGGYTDTQYF.